The 21 T cell receptor beta chains listed next were all sequenced from one sample in a study of blood T cells in healthy people across ages. Through a sample-barcoded 5' primer and a J-beta primer mix, a second PCR was run for roughly 6 to 11 cycles. TCRdb used MiXCR to reprocess the 5' RACE reads, holding one entry per CDR3 protein. The repertoire holds hundreds of thousands of distinct CDR3 sequences, with approximately 25% as singletons. These data also formed part of another study, on T cells of mothers and their children.

The sample taken for sequencing was blood. The receptors come from a boy aged 5-17 years in good health.

The chain carries TRBV29-1 and TRBJ2-1, with 13 bases lining up with TRBD2. With 4 bases clipped from V and 5 bases from J, the junction kept 8 bases outside the gene matches. Germline V lookup: CDR1 SQVTM, CDR2 ANQGSEA. The CDR3 is 16 amino acids. The CDR3 is CSVGGQGLAGHNEQFF. CDR3 sequence (DNA): TGCAGCGTTGGGGGGCAGGGACTAGCGGGGCACAATGAGCAGTTCTTC.

V usage is TRBV12-3 or TRBV12-4 and J usage is TRBJ2-1, with D perhaps matching TRBD2 (6 bases). CDR3 size: 13 residues. The V gene lost 6 bases and the J gene lost 3 bases, with 9 bases spanning the gap. Here the CDR3 DNA reads TGTGCCAGCAGCGAGACTAGCTACAATGAGCAGTTCTTC. This encodes CASSETSYNEQFF.

There are a few counts of this clonotype. This sequence joins TRBV3-1 and TRBJ2-7; a weak D match, TRBD2 (6 bases). V was clipped by 3 bases and J by 0 bases, with 9 bases between them. The germline gives CDR1 LGHDT, CDR2 YNNKEL (reference sequence). This CDR3 is built from 14 residues. CDR3 sequence: CASSQRGFSYEQYF. The CDR3 DNA reads TGTGCCAGCAGCCAGCGGGGATTCTCCTACGAGCAGTACTTC.

The chain is built from TRBV28 and TRBJ2-5; 13 bases line up with TRBD2. The J call is doubtful: the DNA matches TRBJ2-1 better. The CDR3 length is 15 residues. CDR1 MDHEN and CDR2 SYDVKM come from the germline V gene. CDR3 protein: CASSPLAGGKYEQFF. The DNA of the CDR3 is TGTGCCAGCAGTCCACTAGCGGGGGGGAAGTATGAGCAGTTCTTC.

This clonotype has only a few counts. Mismatch with germline at one junction end may stem from a read error. The chain employs TRBV5-1 and TRBJ1-2; 7 bases are shared with TRBD1. In germline, CDR1 is SGHRS, CDR2 YFSETQ. The CDR3 consists of 16 residues. The CDR3 DNA sequence: TGCACCAGCAGCCCGATCCCCGGGACAGCTAACTATGGCTACACCTTC. Encoded protein: CTSSPIPGTANYGYTF.

This clonotype appeared a few times. The rearrangement uses TRBV29-1 and TRBJ2-5; 12 nucleotides line up with TRBD2. V lost 3 bases, J lost 4 bases, and 15 bases stayed unmatched. This CDR3 has 18 residues. Germline V CDR1 and CDR2: SQVTM, ANQGSEA. CDR3 region: CSVDLAASGRAGGETQYF. Here the CDR3 DNA reads TGCAGCGTTGATCTTGCGGCTAGCGGGAGGGCAGGGGGAGAGACCCAGTACTTC.

This clonotype was counted between two and nine times. V is TRBV27 and J is TRBJ2-1; weak D call: TRBD2 (6 bases). The CDR3 consists of 16 residues. The germline CDR1 and CDR2 sequences are MNHEY and SMNVEV (reference sequence). The ends were cut back, 3 bases at V and 6 bases at J, with 18 bases in the middle. The CDR3 nucleotides read TGTGCCAGCAGTTTGCAACCTCGGGGGATTAGCAATGAGCAGTTCTTC. Translation: CASSLQPRGISNEQFF.

The rearrangement links TRBV29-1 to TRBJ1-3; no reliable D call. Between the trimmed V and J ends, which lost 6 bases and 7 bases, there was a span of 13 bases. CDR1 is SQVTM and CDR2 is ANQGSEA in the germline V gene. CDR3 size: 12 residues. CDR3 residues: CSVRRSGNTIYF. The DNA for the CDR3 is TGCAGCGTCCGGCGATCGGGGAACACCATATATTTT.

This clonotype occurred many times. The chain is built from TRBV29-1 and TRBJ1-4; 11 nucleotides align to TRBD1. The V gene's germline CDR1 is SQVTM and CDR2 ANQGSEA. The CDR3 is made up of 15 amino acids. J gave up 6 bases and V 6 bases, and 9 bases lay outside the gene matches. The DNA for the CDR3 is TGCAGCGTGACCAGGACAGGGGGCGAGGATGAAAAACTGTTTTTT. Its translation: CSVTRTGGEDEKLFF.

This clonotype was recorded many times. The chain joins TRBV28 to TRBJ1-3; D may be TRBD1 (5 bases). The CDR3 contains 16 residues. The V gene's germline CDR1 is MDHEN and CDR2 SYDVKM. Between the trimmed V and J ends, which lost 2 bases and 0 bases, there was a span of 11 bases. The CDR3 region has the DNA TGTGCCAGCAGTTTACCCCCCAGGGCCTCTGGAAACACCATATATTTT. It is translated as CASSLPPRASGNTIYF. Full variable domain (missing parts from reference TRBV28 and TRBJ1-3): DVKVTQSSRYLVKRTGEKVFLECVQDMDHENMFWYRQDPGLGLRLIYFSYDVKMKEKGDIPEGYSVSREKKERFSLILESASTNQTSMYLCASSLPPRASGNTIYFGEGSWLTVV.

The V gene is TRBV7-9, the J gene TRBJ1-5; TRBD1 matches 9 bases. The CDR3 totals 15 residues. The V gene end was trimmed by 4 bases and the J gene end by 5 bases; junction bases not matched to a gene: 6. Germline loops: CDR1 SEHNR, CDR2 FQNEAQ (reference sequence). The CDR3 reads CASSWTGAGDQPQHF. DNA of the CDR3: TGTGCCAGCAGCTGGACAGGGGCGGGCGATCAGCCCCAGCATTTT.

This clonotype was seen only a few times. The chain recombines TRBV4-3 with TRBJ2-1; TRBD2 matches at 9 bases. This CDR3 is 16 amino acids long. The J segment lost 4 bases and the V segment lost 1 base, leaving 5 bases of the junction unmatched. Germline CDR1 LGHNA, CDR2 YSLEER. The CDR3, as DNA: TGCGCCAGCAGCCAAGGGCTAGCGGGGATATACAATGAGCAGTTCTTC. Its translation: CASSQGLAGIYNEQFF.

This clonotype was seen ten or more times. One end of the junction fails to match germline, which may point to a read error. This sequence joins TRBV6-4 and TRBJ2-2; D is unclear. The germline V gene has CDR1 MRHNA and CDR2 SNTAGT. The CDR3 covers 13 residues. The chain's CDR3 is CATSSSGTGELFF. CDR3 in DNA: TGTGCCACCAGTTCGTCGGGCACCGGGGAGCTGTTTTTT.

This clonotype has a handful of counts. This chain uses TRBV9 with TRBJ1-4; TRBD1 aligns across 7 bases. This CDR3 is built from 17 residues. The trim removed 0 bases at V and 6 bases at J, leaving 11 bases unmatched. Looked up from germline, CDR1 is SGDLS and CDR2 is YYNGEE. CDR3 DNA sequence: TGTGCCAGCAGCGTAGAAGATGGAAGACAGGGCGATGAAAAACTGTTTTTT. Its translation is CASSVEDGRQGDEKLFF.

Of note for this clonotype: With a much larger clone just one base away, this may be a read error. The chain recombines TRBV29-1 with TRBJ2-2; 7 positions match TRBD2. The V gene's germline CDR1 is SQVTM and CDR2 ANQGSEA. This CDR3 has 16 amino acids. The CDR3 sequence: CGVEDVTGGGTGELFF. The CDR3 DNA is TGCGGCGTTGAAGACGTTACGGGAGGTGGCACCGGGGAGCTGTTTTTT.

With regard to this clonotype: At one of its ends the junction is not consistent with the germline gene, which may arise from a read error. This rearrangement joins TRBV7-2 to TRBJ2-3; D is possibly TRBD1 (6 bases). In germline, CDR1 is SGHTA, CDR2 FQGNSA. The CDR3 totals 17 residues. For the CDR3, the DNA is TGTGCCAGCAGCTTAGCGATACAGGGCCCCTTCACAGATACGCAGTGTTTT. This sequence encodes CASSLAIQGPFTDTQCF. Combining the CDR3 with reference TRBV7-2 and TRBJ2-3 gives the whole variable domain GAGVSQSPSNKVTEKGKDVELRCDPISGHTALYWYRQSLGQGLEFLIYFQGNSAPDKSGLPSDRFSAERTGGSVSTLTIQRTQQEDSAVYLCASSLAIQGPFTDTQCFGPGTRLTVL.

The chain joins TRBV20-1 to TRBJ1-1, with D hard to call. V lost 0 bases and J 11 bases, leaving 19 bases between the germline ends. Per germline, CDR1 DFQATT and CDR2 SNEGSKA (reference sequence). The CDR3 runs to 14 residues. CDR3 DNA sequence: TGCAGTGCTAGAGAAGGGTTAAACCCTCCGGGGGCTTTCTTT. Protein sequence: CSAREGLNPPGAFF.

The table lists this clonotype with a few counts. The genes are TRBV7-3 and TRBJ2-1; D is possibly TRBD2 (5 bases). Germline V gene data show CDR1 as SGHTA and CDR2 as FQGTGA. The CDR3 length is 12 residues. The V end lost 8 bases, the J end lost 6 bases, and 11 bases lay between the germline ends. The CDR3 DNA reads TGTGCCAGCGGAGGAAGTTCCAATGAGCAGTTCTTC. This encodes CASGGSSNEQFF. The whole variable domain, remainder taken from reference TRBV7-3 and TRBJ2-1, is GAGVSQTPSNKVTEKGKYVELRCDPISGHTALYWYRQSLGQGPEFLIYFQGTGAADDSGLPNDRFFAVRPEGSVSTLKIQRTERGDSAVYLCASGGSSNEQFFGPGTRLTVL.

This clonotype was seen a handful of times. This chain joins TRBV12-3 or TRBV12-4 and TRBJ1-2, with a weak D call TRBD1 (6 bases). Deletions cut 5 bases from V and 5 bases from J, with 15 bases between. The CDR3 covers 14 residues. The CDR3: CASSPLRTAYGYTF. The CDR3, as DNA: TGTGCCAGCAGTCCCCTCCGGACAGCATATGGCTACACCTTC.

This chain links TRBV27 with TRBJ2-7; tentatively, D is TRBD1 (6 bases). V lost 6 bases and J 0 bases, leaving 12 bases between the germline ends. Germline CDR1 MNHEY, CDR2 SMNVEV (reference sequence). This CDR3 contains 14 residues. The CDR3 nucleotides read TGTGCCAGCAGCCACGAGACAGGCTCCTACGAGCAGTACTTC. Its translation: CASSHETGSYEQYF.

CDR3 residues: CASSQIQGIYGYTF. The DNA for the CDR3 is TGTGCCAGCAGCCAAATTCAGGGGATCTATGGCTACACCTTC. The chain has TRBV9 and TRBJ1-2; perhaps TRBD1 as D (6 bases). V was pared by 4 bases and J by 4 bases, with 14 bases between. This CDR3 spans 14 amino acids. The germline V gene has CDR1 SGDLS and CDR2 YYNGEE.